These T cell receptor beta chains were read from a single sample in a study of blood T cell repertoires in COVID-19. This table comes from immunoSEQ multiplex PCR, and its TCRdb copy is limited to in-frame clones, with some not included. The sample has around 140,000 clones; about 91% are singletons. What was sequenced was peripheral blood. Receptors originate from a man aged 45-60 years with acute or convalescent COVID-19. Each CDR3 is given with its conserved first and last residue. Fields, in order: D gene, clone size, V gene, J gene, CDR3 DNA, CDR3 protein. D genes are given only for firm matches. The size of a clone is reported for some rows only, either as once, few or many, or as a class for expanded clones.

>TRBD2|.|TRBV6-5|TRBJ2-7
TGTGCCAGCAGGCTAGCGGTGGACTACGAGCAGTACTTC
CASRLAVDYEQYF
>.|.|TRBV7-8|TRBJ1-1
TGTGCCAGCAGCCGAGGGCCTCGAAATGAAGCTTTCTTT
CASSRGPRNEAFF
>.|.|TRBV3-1/TRBV3-2|TRBJ1-2
TGTGCCAGCAGCCGGATAGACAGTAACTATGGCTACACCTTC
CASSRIDSNYGYTF
>TRBD1|.|TRBV30|TRBJ1-2
TGTGCCTGGAACGGACAGGCCCAATTCTATGGCTACACCTTC
CAWNGQAQFYGYTF
>.|.|TRBV23-1|TRBJ1-5
TGCGCCAGCAGTCAGCCAGGGAATCAGCCCCAGCATTTT
CASSQPGNQPQHF
>.|.|TRBV5-1|TRBJ1-1
TGCGCCAGCAGCTTGGCCGGTTTAAGACAGGCTTACGGGGCTTTCTTT
CASSLAGLRQAYGAFF
>.|.|TRBV2|TRBJ2-1
TGTGCCAGCAGGAGGGGACTTTACAATGAGCAGTTCTTC
CASRRGLYNEQFF
>TRBD1|.|TRBV27|TRBJ1-1
TGTGCCAGCAGTTTCCAGGGGGAATTTGAAGCTTTCTTT
CASSFQGEFEAFF
>TRBD1|.|TRBV6-5|TRBJ1-5
TGTGCCAGCAGAGGACAGGGGAAGCAGCCCCAGCATTTT
CASRGQGKQPQHF
>TRBD1|.|TRBV27|TRBJ2-5
TGTGCCAGCAGTTCCCTAGGACAGGGAAAGGAGGAGACCCAGTACTTC
CASSSLGQGKEETQYF
>TRBD2|.|TRBV18|TRBJ2-1
TGTGCCAGCTCACCACCGTCTAGCGGGAGTGAGCAGTTCTTC
CASSPPSSGSEQFF
>.|.|TRBV11-2|TRBJ2-5
TGTGCCAGCAGCTTAGAAATACAAGAGACCCAGTACTTC
CASSLEIQETQYF
>.|.|TRBV19|TRBJ1-4
TGTGCCAGTAGCCCTCCGGGTTTCGCTAATGAAAAACTGTTTTTT
CASSPPGFANEKLFF
>TRBD1|.|TRBV30|TRBJ1-2
TGTGCCTGGAGCGTTGGGCCAGGGGGCAACTATGGCTACACCTTC
CAWSVGPGGNYGYTF
>.|.|TRBV5-1|TRBJ1-1
TGCGCCAGCAGCTTGGATGGGGGCGCTAACACTGAAGCTTTCTTT
CASSLDGGANTEAFF
>.|.|TRBV19|TRBJ2-1
TGTGCCAGTAGTATACTGTTGGTAGCCGGTACCAATGAGCAGTTCTTC
CASSILLVAGTNEQFF
>.|.|TRBV19|TRBJ2-5
TGTGCCAGTAGGACCAACAGGGAAGAGACCCAGTACTTC
CASRTNREETQYF
>.|.|TRBV4-1|TRBJ1-1
TGCGCCAGCAGCCATTCCTTTGGAGGTTCCTTCACTGAAGCTTTCTTT
CASSHSFGGSFTEAFF
>.|.|TRBV19|TRBJ1-1
TGTGCCAGTAGTATAGGAACAGGGTTACGTGAAGCTTTCTTT
CASSIGTGLREAFF
>.|few|TRBV5-4|TRBJ2-1
TGTGCCAGCAGCTTGGGGGGACACGATCGGCACAATGAGCAGTTCTTC
CASSLGGHDRHNEQFF
>TRBD2|.|TRBV2|TRBJ2-5
TGTGCCAGCAGAGCTACTAGCGCCCCTGCCCAGTACTTC
CASRATSAPAQYF
>TRBD1|.|TRBV2|TRBJ1-1
TGTGCCAGCAAGGGGACAGGGAACACTGAAGCTTTCTTT
CASKGTGNTEAFF
>TRBD1|.|TRBV19|TRBJ1-1
TGTGCCAGTAGTATTCCCCGGACAGGGGCCACTGAAGCTTTCTTT
CASSIPRTGATEAFF
>.|.|TRBV28|TRBJ2-3
TGTGCCAGCAGTCCAGGGGGGAGACACACAGATACGCAGTATTTT
CASSPGGRHTDTQYF
>.|.|TRBV9|TRBJ2-1
TGTGCCAGCAGCGTAATGATGCGGGCGTACAATGAGCAGTTCTTC
CASSVMMRAYNEQFF
>TRBD1|.|TRBV9|TRBJ1-1
TGTGCCAGCAGCGCCTCGGGACAGAGACGAACAACTGAAGCTTTCTTT
CASSASGQRRTTEAFF
>.|.|TRBV7-9|TRBJ2-7
TGTGCCAGCAGCTTAGGAGGTCTCGAGCAGTACTTC
CASSLGGLEQYF
>.|.|TRBV7-3|TRBJ1-4
TGTGCCAGCAGCTTAACGAGGGCCGGAGGGAGTGAAAAACTGTTTTTT
CASSLTRAGGSEKLFF
>TRBD1|.|TRBV5-6|TRBJ2-7
TGTGCCAGCAGCTTCACAGGGGCCGGGTGGGAGCAGTACTTC
CASSFTGAGWEQYF
>TRBD1|once|TRBV15|TRBJ1-6
TGTGCCACCAGCACCGACAGGGCCAATTCACCCCTCCACTTT
CATSTDRANSPLHF
>.|.|TRBV18|TRBJ2-6
TGTGCCAGCTCACCGGTAGGACTCCCGTCTGGGGCCAACGTCCTGACTTTC
CASSPVGLPSGANVLTF
>.|.|TRBV5-1|TRBJ2-3
TGCGCCAGCAAGAGCGGAGGATCCACAGATACGCAGTATTTT
CASKSGGSTDTQYF
>.|.|TRBV7-2|TRBJ2-4
TGTGCCAGCAGCGCGTCAGGGGGTAGCGGGACCCAAGGGGGGAACATTCAGTACTTC
CASSASGGSGTQGGNIQYF
>.|.|TRBV6-5|TRBJ2-3
TGTGCCAGCAGTTCACAAACAGATACGCAGTATTTT
CASSSQTDTQYF
>.|.|TRBV29-1|TRBJ1-1
TGCAGCGTTGAAGAGAGAACTGAAGCTTTCTTT
CSVEERTEAFF
>.|once|TRBV5-4|TRBJ1-2
TGTGCCAGCAGCTTGGGGGCAGAACGTGGCTACACCTTC
CASSLGAERGYTF
>.|.|TRBV27|TRBJ1-1
TGTGCCAGCAGACCCCCAGTTAGGGGTGAAGCTTTCTTT
CASRPPVRGEAFF
>.|.|TRBV24-1|TRBJ2-2
TGTGCCACCAGTGATTTGAGCATCGGGGGTTCCGGGGAGCTGTTTTTT
CATSDLSIGGSGELFF
>.|.|TRBV5-5|TRBJ1-1
TGTGCCAGCAGCTTGGGTCAGGCCATGAACACTGAAGCTTTCTTT
CASSLGQAMNTEAFF
>TRBD2|.|TRBV5-4|TRBJ2-7
TGTGCCAGCAGTAAACAGGTGGGAGGGGCCTACGAGCAGTACTTC
CASSKQVGGAYEQYF
>.|.|TRBV27|TRBJ2-3
TGTGCCAGCAGCATTGGGGCTAGCGTCAGCACAGATACGCAGTATTTT
CASSIGASVSTDTQYF
>.|.|TRBV28|TRBJ1-6
TGTGCCAGCACCGTATGGGAGGGGTTTTCACCCCTCCACTTT
CASTVWEGFSPLHF
>.|.|TRBV7-9|TRBJ1-2
TGTGCCAGCAGCTTCGGGGCTAACTATGGCTACACCTTC
CASSFGANYGYTF
>.|.|TRBV6-5|TRBJ1-1
TGTGCCAGCAGTCCTATGACAGAGCTTAAAGCTTTCTTT
CASSPMTELKAFF
>TRBD1|.|TRBV29-1|TRBJ1-2
TGCAGCGTTGGTAATCCGGGTTTGCAGGGGGCGGAGGGCTACACCTTC
CSVGNPGLQGAEGYTF
>.|.|TRBV12-3/TRBV12-4|TRBJ1-2
TGTGCCAGCAGTTTCGGCTATGGCTACACCTTC
CASSFGYGYTF
>.|.|TRBV2|TRBJ1-1
TGTGCCAGCAGCAGAGGGAATGAAGCTTTCTTT
CASSRGNEAFF
>.|.|TRBV6-5|TRBJ1-5
TGTGCCAGCAGTTCCAACCTTTGGACACCTAATCAGCCCCAGCATTTT
CASSSNLWTPNQPQHF
>TRBD1|.|TRBV7-6|TRBJ2-2
TGTGCCAGCAGCTTGCCAGGGGGCCAGGGCACCGGGGAGCTGTTTTTT
CASSLPGGQGTGELFF
>.|.|TRBV10-1|TRBJ2-7
TGCGCCAGCAGTGACGAGGGAGTGCAGTACTTC
CASSDEGVQYF